This TCR beta chain was observed in a study of blood T cell repertoires in COVID-19. Study summary: From the United States, Italy and Spain came samples of acute and convalescent COVID-19. In each case, the material was cDNA or gDNA derived from T cells, B-cell-depleted T cells, or PBMCs.

V shed 4 bases and J shed 2 bases, with 7 bases lying between them. The CDR3 totals 12 residues. Germline CDR1 is SGHRS and CDR2 is YFSETQ. TCRdb's table, derived via immunoSEQ multiplex PCR, lists solely in-frame clones and lacks some. This sample has hundreds of thousands of clones, with 80% to 90% found just once. The TCR comes from a man younger than 30 who had recovered from COVID-19. The source material was PBMCs or T cells enriched from blood (not recorded which). This chain links TRBV5-1 with TRBJ2-7, with no clear D. Here the CDR3 reads CASSPGAYEQYF. The CDR3 DNA follows: TGCGCCAGCAGCCCCGGTGCCTACGAGCAGTACTTC.